Listed below are T cell receptor beta chains from one sample, sequenced in a study of CXCR3-negative and CXCR3-positive naive CD8 T cells. TCRdb re-called the 5' RACE reads and catalogs CDR3 proteins one per entry, DNA excluded. Here the sample table reports some 150,000 distinct CDR3 sequences. Sequenced input: naive CXCR3+ CD8+ T cells from blood. The receptors were gathered from a human donor in good health. Some clones in this sample may be carry-over from other donors' samples. CDR3s include the opening cysteine and the closing phenylalanine or tryptophan.

J gene	V gene	CDR3 protein
TRBJ2-1	TRBV5-4	CASSLRGRTNEQFF
TRBJ2-3	TRBV5-6	CASSLPQGDTQYF
TRBJ2-1	TRBV18	CASSPPSRGAYNEQFF
TRBJ2-1	TRBV15	CATRGSGNEQFF
TRBJ2-7	TRBV10-3	CAISDSYEQYF
TRBJ2-2	TRBV7-2	CASSSGQGMMAGELFF
TRBJ1-1	TRBV7-9	CASSWRTEAFF
TRBJ2-3	TRBV10-3	CAISESVLTDTQYF
TRBJ2-7	TRBV20-1	CSARGNVDYEQYF
TRBJ2-7	TRBV7-9	CASSSYSTYEQYF
TRBJ2-2	TRBV30	CAWSGQTGELFF
TRBJ2-3	TRBV7-6	CASSLLPASTDTQYF
TRBJ1-4	TRBV29-1	CSAPAGDNLDLFF
TRBJ2-5	TRBV4-1	CASSQTPGGPLETQYF
TRBJ1-4	TRBV29-1	CSVEVLGTTNEKLFF
TRBJ2-7	TRBV29-1	CSAFSSLAGTGRNYEQYF
TRBJ2-3	TRBV7-3	CASSQDPPLSGGQDTQYF
TRBJ2-7	TRBV6-2/TRBV6-3	CASRTGLGPYEQYF
TRBJ2-7	TRBV29-1	CSVGLVGLYEQYF
TRBJ2-7	TRBV9	CASSPSGAAEQYF
TRBJ1-5	TRBV6-6	CASGQGKQPQHF
TRBJ2-4	TRBV12-3/TRBV12-4	CASSLAGYMSNIQYF
TRBJ2-1	TRBV7-9	CASSWASEHNEQFF
TRBJ1-2	TRBV20-1	CSARDDRDYGYTF
TRBJ2-1	TRBV28	CASCRQGVTPYYNEQFF
TRBJ2-1	TRBV7-6	CASSLEREYYNEQFF
TRBJ2-7	TRBV29-1	CSVMTGGAYEQYF
TRBJ2-3	TRBV7-3	CASSPTASTDTRYF
TRBJ2-7	TRBV30	CAWSPGTGQACEQYF
TRBJ2-7	TRBV27	CASSLSSLYEQYF
TRBJ1-2	TRBV7-9	CASSQQQGGSPGYTF
TRBJ2-2	TRBV5-1	CDSSLENTGELSF
TRBJ1-1	TRBV5-1	CASSLVQGNTEAFF
TRBJ1-1	TRBV7-9	CASSLVAGNTEAFF
TRBJ1-2	TRBV19	CASRRLTGGEGYTF
TRBJ2-7	TRBV20-1	CSAITPDRGPHEQYF
TRBJ2-1	TRBV11-1	CASSLGASGSLYEQFF
TRBJ2-1	TRBV5-1	CASSLESARTYNEQFF
TRBJ1-1	TRBV18	CASSPTSMNTEAFF
TRBJ2-7	TRBV18	CASSPETGTYEQYF